This T cell receptor (beta chain) was recorded in a study of shared clonotypes between healthy human individuals. The CDR3 is made up of 13 amino acids. The germline V and J ends were trimmed by 7 bases and 5 bases, with 17 bases remaining between them. Germline V lookup: CDR1 SQVTM, CDR2 ANQGSEA. Clones were read by immunoSEQ multiplex PCR, and TCRdb kept only the in-frame ones, dropping some. Counted here are roughly 1,500,000 clones, 98% occurring once; the ten biggest clones make up about 0.35%. The chain uses TRBV29-1 and TRBJ1-1; unclear D gene. This TCR derives from a man aged 25 to 40 in good health. Specimen: naive CD4+ T cells sorted from blood. Subset indicated: CD45RA+ positively selected. The CDR3, as DNA: TGCAGCGGCGAAAGTGTGCAAGGGACTGAAGCTTTCTTT. This gives the protein CSGESVQGTEAFF.